This TCR beta chain derives from a study of blood T cell repertoires in COVID-19. About the study: Sources were T cells, B-cell-depleted T cells, or PBMCs; the material itself was cDNA or gDNA.

In the original workflow: Reference gene primer amplification yielded estimated nucleated cell counts. Sequencing was performed with immunoSEQ multiplex PCR; in TCRdb, only in-frame clones are kept and a portion is missing. Clone size and the V and J calls come from that table; the DNA yielded D and trimming. The sample contains 150,000 to 200,000 clones, 93% of which appear only once. Per germline, CDR1 LNHDA and CDR2 SQIVND (reference sequence). The CDR3 extends over 18 amino acids. With V trimmed by 4 bases and J by 0 bases, 9 bases remained unmatched. Sample: peripheral blood. V gene TRBV19 combines with J gene TRBJ2-7; 13 positions match TRBD2. This TCR was sampled from a woman aged 55-69 years with COVID-19, enrolled during active disease. In DNA, the CDR3 is TGTGCCAGTAGTACTGGACTAGCGGGGGCTATGAGCTCCTACGAGCAGTACTTC. It translates to CASSTGLAGAMSSYEQYF.